The 3 T cell receptor beta chains below come from one sample, sequenced in a study of cytomegalovirus exposure and HLA in healthy donors. The PCR used 60 Vbeta and 13 Jbeta primers. The table came from immunoSEQ multiplex PCR; TCRdb's copy has only in-frame clones and leaves some out. The profile shows 150,000 to 200,000 clones, about 81% of them singletons. The specimen was PBMCs. The receptors were gathered from a young man in good health and CMV-seronegative.

The chain has TRBV2 and TRBJ2-2, with D possibly being TRBD2 (5 bases). The germline V and J ends were trimmed by 4 bases and 8 bases, with 5 bases remaining between them. CDR3 size: 11 residues. Germline V gene data show CDR1 as SNHLY and CDR2 as FYNNEI. CDR3 DNA: TGTGCCAGCAGTGGGAGGGGGGAGCTGTTTTTT. Translated, it gives CASSGRGELFF. Full variable domain (missing parts from reference TRBV2 and TRBJ2-2): EPEVTQTPSHQVTQMGQEVILRCVPISNHLYFYWYRQILGQKVEFLVSFYNNEISEKSEIFDDQFSVERPDGSNFTLKIRSTKLEDSAMYFCASSGRGELFFGEGSRLTVL.

This rearrangement joins TRBV4-3 to TRBJ2-7, with 7 bases matching TRBD1. Trimming removed 1 base from V and 0 bases from J; junction bases left unmatched: 6. This CDR3 is built from 16 residues. Germline loops: CDR1 LGHNA, CDR2 YSLEER. CDR3 region: CASSQVPGTASYEQYF. The CDR3 DNA reads as TGCGCCAGCAGCCAAGTCCCCGGGACAGCCTCCTACGAGCAGTACTTC.

This clone was observed a single time. The V call is TRBV30, the J call TRBJ1-2; 7 bases line up with TRBD1. The ends lost 5 bases at V and 8 bases at J; junction bases unmatched: 14. Germline CDR1 GTSNPN, CDR2 SVGIG (reference sequence). This CDR3 comprises 14 residues. The chain's CDR3 is CAWGPLPQGGGYTF. CDR3 DNA sequence: TGTGCCTGGGGACCGCTACCCCAGGGGGGAGGCTACACCTTC. The entire variable domain, with the rest obtained from reference TRBV30 and TRBJ1-2, is as follows: SQTIHQWPATLVQPVGSPLSLECTVEGTSNPNLYWYRQAAGRGLQLLFYSVGIGQISSEVPQNLSASRPQDRQFILSSKKLLLSDSGFYLCAWGPLPQGGGYTFGSGTRLTVV.